The 32 T cell receptor beta chains below were found in one sample sequenced in a study of blood T cell repertoires in COVID-19. Sequencing was performed with immunoSEQ multiplex PCR; in TCRdb, only in-frame clones are kept and a portion is missing. In the table there are approximately 210,000 clones, around 87% of which are singletons. Sequenced sample: PBMCs or T cells enriched from blood (not recorded which). Receptors were obtained from a man between 25 and 39 years old in a cohort exposed to, infected with or recovered from COVID-19 (not recorded which).

The genes are TRBV15 and TRBJ1-1; 11 nucleotides line up with TRBD1. Germline V lookup: CDR1 LNHNV, CDR2 YYDKDF (reference sequence). The junction had 7 bases not matched to a gene; V was cut back by 1 base and J by 6 bases. This CDR3 has 16 amino acids. This chain's CDR3 is CATSRGTGGLGAEAFF. CDR3 nucleotide sequence: TGTGCCACCAGCAGAGGGACAGGGGGCCTGGGGGCTGAAGCTTTCTTT.

Comments on this clone: Other DNA sequences from this sample encode an identical CDR3 as well. The chain has TRBV19 and TRBJ1-1, with a possible D match to TRBD1 (5 bases). The germline V gene has CDR1 LNHDA and CDR2 SQIVND (reference sequence). Trimming cost V 0 bases and J 5 bases, with 7 bases left between them. The length of the CDR3 is 13 residues. Here the CDR3 reads CASSIDRGTEAFF. For the CDR3, the DNA is TGTGCCAGTAGTATAGATAGGGGAACTGAAGCTTTCTTT. The whole variable domain, remainder taken from reference TRBV19 and TRBJ1-1, is DGGITQSPKYLFRKEGQNVTLSCEQNLNHDAMYWYRQDPGQGLRLIYYSQIVNDFQKGDIAEGYSVSREKKESFPLTVTSAQKNPTAFYLCASSIDRGTEAFFGQGTRLTVV.

This chain connects TRBV3-1 (or the pseudogene TRBV3-2) to TRBJ2-7, with 7 bases matching TRBD2. The V and J ends lost 4 bases and 0 bases, in that order; junction bases with no gene match: 9. The CDR3 sequence is 16 residues long. Germline CDR1 and CDR2: LGHDT and YNNKEL (reference sequence). The CDR3 spells CASSPVSGEGSYEQYF. In DNA, the CDR3 is TGTGCCAGCAGCCCCGTTTCGGGGGAGGGCTCCTACGAGCAGTACTTC.

The table lists this clone with a count of one. The V and J genes are TRBV18 and TRBJ2-7; D might be TRBD2 (6 bases). The CDR3 runs 15 residues. Germline CDR1 is KGHSH and CDR2 is LQKENI. Trimming took 4 bases from V and 0 from J, leaving 13 bases between them. CDR3 bases: TGTGCCAGCTCACTGTCTGGGGGGAGCTCCTACGAGCAGTACTTC. Protein product: CASSLSGGSSYEQYF.

This chain uses TRBV9 with TRBJ2-2, with 11 bases fitting TRBD2. This CDR3 is 15 amino acids long. The V gene end was trimmed by 5 bases and the J gene end by 7 bases; junction bases not matched to a gene: 7. Germline CDR1 and CDR2: SGDLS and YYNGEE. CDR3 region: CASSSTSGGIGELFF. The DNA for the CDR3 is TGTGCCAGCAGTTCAACTAGCGGGGGCATCGGGGAGCTGTTTTTT.

V usage is TRBV19 and J usage is TRBJ1-2, with TRBD1 identical over 7 bases. V shed 4 bases and J 3 bases; nucleotides not matched to a gene: 8. CDR1 is LNHDA and CDR2 is SQIVND in the germline V gene (reference sequence). The CDR3 loop spans 15 amino acids. The CDR3 DNA sequence: TGTGCCAGTAGTACGAGACAGGGAACCCACTATGGCTACACCTTC. It encodes CASSTRQGTHYGYTF.

The chain recombines TRBV25-1 with TRBJ1-1; weak D call: TRBD1 (6 bases). Deletions cut 2 bases from V and 4 bases from J, with 8 bases between. The V gene's germline CDR1 is MGHDK and CDR2 SYGVNS. The CDR3 loop spans 13 amino acids. The CDR3 DNA is TGTGCCAGCAGTGAACAGGGGCGCACTGAAGCTTTCTTT. Translating it yields CASSEQGRTEAFF.

The chain uses TRBV14 and TRBJ2-5; 8 nucleotides align to TRBD2. CDR1 is SGHDN, CDR2 FVKESK, per germline. The junction had 6 bases not matched to a gene; V was cut back by 5 bases and J by 1 base. The CDR3 spans 15 residues. The CDR3 DNA sequence: TGTGCCAGCAGCATAAGCGGGAGCTTCCAAGAGACCCAGTACTTC. Encoded protein: CASSISGSFQETQYF.

The chain carries TRBV27 and TRBJ2-1; unclear D gene. Germline V gives CDR1 MNHEY, CDR2 SMNVEV (reference sequence). The CDR3 runs 13 residues. The V end was cut by 3 bases, the J end by 7 bases, with 10 bases between. CDR3 residues: CASSFPELNEQFF. CDR3 nucleotide sequence: TGTGCCAGCAGTTTTCCTGAACTAAATGAGCAGTTCTTC.

The V call is TRBV24-1, the J call TRBJ2-2; TRBD2 might be the D (5 bases). Germline V lookup: CDR1 KGHDR, CDR2 SFDVKD. V lost 6 bases, J lost 0 bases, and 10 bases lay in between. The CDR3 spans 15 residues. Here the CDR3 reads CATSPGLTNTGELFF. As DNA, the CDR3 is TGTGCCACCAGTCCGGGATTAACGAACACCGGGGAGCTGTTTTTT.

The chain carries TRBV24-1 and TRBJ1-4, with no clear D. The CDR3 has 13 amino acids. The germline CDR1 and CDR2 sequences are KGHDR and SFDVKD. With 2 bases removed from V and 5 bases from J, the gap between germline ends came to 5 bases. The CDR3 reads CATSDSQNEKLFF. The DNA of the CDR3 is TGTGCCACCAGTGATTCGCAGAATGAAAAACTGTTTTTT.

This chain links TRBV9 with TRBJ2-3; TRBD2 matches 10 bases. With V trimmed by 0 bases and J by 3 bases, 7 bases remained unmatched. The CDR3 length is 17 residues. Germline values: CDR1 SGDLS, CDR2 YYNGEE. CDR3 DNA sequence: TGTGCCAGCAGCGTAGAAGGAGCGGGAGGGCCTACAGATACGCAGTATTTT. It encodes CASSVEGAGGPTDTQYF.

This clone was recorded once. This sequence joins TRBV6-2 or TRBV6-3 and TRBJ2-5; 10 bases fit TRBD2. After removal of 3 bases from V and 4 bases from J, the junction contained 5 bases not matched to a gene. The CDR3 runs 15 residues. CDR1 and CDR2 from the germline V gene are MNHEY and SVGEGT. The CDR3 region is CASSYLAGVVETQYF. The CDR3 nucleotides read TGTGCCAGCAGTTATCTAGCGGGAGTCGTAGAGACCCAGTACTTC.

The DNA of the CDR3 is TGTGCCAGCAGCGGTGAGGGGGACAGGGGAATCTATGGCTACACCTTC. Translation gives CASSGEGDRGIYGYTF. V and J are TRBV7-2 and TRBJ1-2, with 10 bases fitting TRBD1. The CDR3 has 16 amino acids. CDR1 and CDR2 from the germline V gene are SGHTA and FQGNSA. J was trimmed by 4 bases and V by 5 bases; bases with no gene match: 10.

The chain couples TRBV27 to TRBJ1-1; D is possibly TRBD1 (6 bases). The CDR3 has 15 amino acids. Germline V CDR1 and CDR2: MNHEY, SMNVEV (reference sequence). V dropped 0 bases and J dropped 4 bases, with 12 bases sitting between them. The CDR3 is CASSLSRTVATEAFF. CDR3 DNA: TGTGCCAGCAGTTTATCCCGGACAGTTGCCACTGAAGCTTTCTTT.

This clone has just a few counts. V and J are TRBV15 and TRBJ2-3; perhaps TRBD2 as D (6 bases). Germline V gene data show CDR1 as LNHNV and CDR2 as YYDKDF (reference sequence). The CDR3 has 16 amino acids. Trimming took off 0 bases at V and 4 bases at J, with 14 bases between the two ends. The CDR3 DNA sequence: TGTGCCACCAGCAGAGATCCAGGCGGGACTTCAGATACGCAGTATTTT. Amino acid sequence: CATSRDPGGTSDTQYF. Drawing the rest from reference TRBV15 and TRBJ2-3, the complete variable domain is DAMVIQNPRYQVTQFGKPVTLSCSQTLNHNVMYWYQQKSSQAPKLLFHYYDKDFNNEADTPDNFQSRRPNTSFCFLDIRSPGLGDTAMYLCATSRDPGGTSDTQYFGPGTRLTVL.

The chain carries TRBV7-9 and TRBJ2-1, with 9 bases identical to TRBD1. The CDR3 spans 14 residues. CDR1 is SEHNR and CDR2 is FQNEAQ in the germline V gene (reference sequence). V shed 5 bases, J shed 7 bases, and the junction held 6 bases outside the gene matches. The CDR3 DNA is TGTGCCAGCAGCCACGGACAGGGGTTGAATGAGCAGTTCTTC. Translated, it gives CASSHGQGLNEQFF.

The CDR3 region is CASSAAIGNTIYF. As DNA, the CDR3 is TGTGCCAGCAGTGCGGCGATTGGAAACACCATATATTTT. The chain recombines TRBV12-3 or TRBV12-4 with TRBJ1-3, with D uncertain. V was clipped by 5 bases and J by 3 bases, with 8 bases between them. The CDR3 sequence is 13 residues long.

The CDR3 bases are TGCAGCGTTGCAACCGGACTTGGGACAGGGGATAACTATGGCTACACCTTC. Protein sequence: CSVATGLGTGDNYGYTF. This chain connects TRBV29-1 to TRBJ1-2; 10 bases map to TRBD1. Germline lookup yields CDR1 SQVTM and CDR2 ANQGSEA. J was trimmed by 1 base and V by 4 bases; bases with no gene match: 12. The CDR3 covers 17 residues.

The chain couples TRBV11-3 to TRBJ2-7; a weak D match, TRBD1 (7 bases). The CDR3 is 14 amino acids. Germline V gene lookup returns CDR1 SGHNT and CDR2 YENEEA. Trimming removed 4 bases at V and 5 bases at J, with 15 bases between. In nucleotides, the CDR3 is TGTGCCAGCAGCTCCCAGGGGGGACATAACGAGCAGTACTTC. Its protein product is CASSSQGGHNEQYF.

V usage is TRBV11-2 and J usage is TRBJ1-4; a weak D match, TRBD1 (6 bases). CDR3 length: 16 amino acids. The V end lost 5 bases, the J end lost 6 bases, and 19 bases lay between the germline ends. CDR1 is SGHAT and CDR2 is FQNNGV in the germline V gene. DNA of the CDR3: TGTGCCAGCAGCCCTTCCTCAGGGGAGATTGATGAAAAACTGTTTTTT. It encodes CASSPSSGEIDEKLFF.

The chain carries TRBV4-3 and TRBJ2-3; 9 nucleotides line up with TRBD2. Trimming removed 3 bases from V and 2 bases from J; junction bases left unmatched: 3. Germline V CDR1 and CDR2: LGHNA, YSLEER. This CDR3 is built from 15 residues. DNA for the CDR3: TGCGCCAGCAGCCAGACTAGCGGAACCACAGATACGCAGTATTTT. The encoded protein is CASSQTSGTTDTQYF.

This chain connects TRBV7-3 to TRBJ2-6; 8 bases map to TRBD1. With V trimmed by 5 bases and J by 0 bases, 9 bases remained unmatched. CDR1 is SGHTA, CDR2 FQGTGA, per germline. CDR3 length: 18 amino acids. The CDR3 protein is CASSLLGQAISGANVLTF. The CDR3 nucleotides are TGTGCCAGCAGCCTCTTGGGACAGGCTATCTCTGGGGCCAACGTCCTGACTTTC.

The chain employs TRBV24-1 and TRBJ2-7, with TRBD1 matching over 7 bases. Germline lookup yields CDR1 KGHDR and CDR2 SFDVKD. The J segment lost 3 bases and the V segment lost 9 bases, leaving 10 bases of the junction unmatched. The CDR3 totals 14 residues. The CDR3 DNA is TGTGCCACCTCCGCCGGGACAGACTTCTACGAGCAGTACTTC. This sequence encodes CATSAGTDFYEQYF.

This clone was observed once. V gene TRBV28 combines with J gene TRBJ2-7; D is perhaps TRBD2 (5 bases). The V end lost 5 bases, the J end lost 2 bases, and 19 bases lay between the germline ends. The CDR3 has 16 amino acids. Germline-derived CDR1 and CDR2 are MDHEN and SYDVKM. This CDR3 reads CASSGSERAGPYEQYF. As DNA, the CDR3 is TGTGCCAGCAGTGGATCGGAGAGGGCCGGACCCTACGAGCAGTACTTC.

This clone has more than one count but fewer than ten. V and J are TRBV9 and TRBJ1-4; D gene ambiguous. This CDR3 is built from 14 residues. The germline V and J ends were trimmed by 3 bases and 8 bases, with 14 bases remaining between them. From germline, CDR1 is SGDLS and CDR2 YYNGEE. The CDR3 bases are TGTGCCAGCAGCGGTAGCGAGACACTCGAAAAACTGTTTTTT. This sequence encodes CASSGSETLEKLFF. The whole variable domain, remainder taken from reference TRBV9 and TRBJ1-4, is DSGVTQTPKHLITATGQRVTLRCSPRSGDLSVYWYQQSLDQGLQFLIQYYNGEERAKGNILERFSAQQFPDLHSELNLSSLELGDSALYFCASSGSETLEKLFFGSGTQLSVL.

The genes are TRBV4-1 and TRBJ2-4; 10 nucleotides align to TRBD2. The germline CDR1 and CDR2 sequences are MGHRA and YSYEKL. The CDR3 is made up of 18 amino acids. Trimming cost V 3 bases and J 2 bases; bases outside gene matches: 10. CDR3 coding DNA: TGCGCCAGCAGCCACCCCCACCTAGCGGGAGTATCCAAAAACATTCAGTACTTC. This codes for CASSHPHLAGVSKNIQYF.

This clone has only one observation. The V gene is TRBV6-5, the J gene TRBJ2-1; 12 positions match TRBD2. This CDR3 contains 14 residues. The germline V gene encodes CDR1 MNHEY and CDR2 SVGAGI. Losses at the gene ends were 7 bases for V and 8 bases for J; bases not matched to a gene: 6. CDR3 region: CASTASGRAHEQFF. The CDR3 bases are TGTGCCAGCACCGCTAGCGGGAGGGCCCATGAGCAGTTCTTC.

This clone occurred a few times. The CDR3 loop reads CASSWTGRTDTQYF. The CDR3 DNA sequence: TGTGCCAGCTCTTGGACAGGGAGGACAGATACGCAGTATTTT. V usage is TRBV6-5 and J usage is TRBJ2-3, with TRBD1 matching 8 bases. V was clipped by 8 bases and J by 3 bases; unmatched bases: 7. The CDR3 sequence is 14 residues long. From germline, CDR1 is MNHEY and CDR2 SVGAGI.

The chain uses TRBV6-1 and TRBJ1-3, with 7 bases matching TRBD1. Per the germline V gene, CDR1 is MNHNS and CDR2 is SASEGT. The CDR3 covers 16 residues. The V gene end was trimmed by 0 bases and the J gene end by 1 base; junction bases not matched to a gene: 3. The CDR3 region is CASSEAEGASGNTIYF. The CDR3 region has the DNA TGTGCCAGCAGTGAAGCGGAGGGGGCATCTGGAAACACCATATATTTT.

The J gene is TRBJ2-1, the V gene TRBV28; 9 bases map to TRBD2. V shed 3 bases, J shed 6 bases, and the junction held 9 bases outside the gene matches. The length of the CDR3 is 16 residues. Germline V gene lookup returns CDR1 MDHEN and CDR2 SYDVKM. CDR3 in amino acids: CASSFPGLARGNEQFF. CDR3 nucleotide sequence: TGTGCCAGCAGTTTTCCGGGACTAGCAAGGGGCAATGAGCAGTTCTTC. Supplemented by reference TRBV28 and TRBJ2-1, the full variable domain reads DVKVTQSSRYLVKRTGEKVFLECVQDMDHENMFWYRQDPGLGLRLIYFSYDVKMKEKGDIPEGYSVSREKKERFSLILESASTNQTSMYLCASSFPGLARGNEQFFGPGTRLTVL.

The chain is built from TRBV20-1 and TRBJ1-1, with 7 bases fitting TRBD1. The CDR3 length is 16 residues. CDR1 is DFQATT and CDR2 is SNEGSKA in the germline V gene (reference sequence). V gave up 3 bases and J gave up 2 bases; unmatched junction bases: 12. The CDR3 here is CSASGGGGGPNTEAFF. The CDR3 DNA follows: TGCAGTGCTAGTGGGGGCGGAGGGGGCCCTAACACTGAAGCTTTCTTT.